The table lists the clone carrying this T cell receptor (beta chain) with many counts. This beta chain is an off-target read within a library intended for alpha chains, so its frequency means little. The sample belongs to a study of spatial heterogeneity in lung cancer. Time point described: sample taken at primary tumor resection. MiXCR was run by TCRdb on the 5' RACE reads, yielding one entry per CDR3 protein. There are around 14,000 distinct CDR3 sequences in the sample; about 3.9% occur only once, and around 8.9% lies in the top ten. This CDR3 spans 17 amino acids. The V gene's germline CDR1 is ENHRY and CDR2 SYGVKD. With 4 bases clipped from V and 7 bases from J, the junction kept 12 bases outside the gene matches.

The sequencing used normal lung tissue next to the tumor, collected at surgery. This chain links TRBV10-3 with TRBJ2-1; 11 nucleotides align to TRBD2. This receptor was taken from a male donor with early-stage non-small cell lung cancer. As DNA, the CDR3 is TGTGCCATCAGTGCACTTCCGACTAGCGGGGCCCAGAATGAGCAGTTCTTC. This translates into CAISALPTSGAQNEQFF.